This T cell receptor (beta chain) was profiled in a study of shared clonotypes between healthy human individuals (dated by TCRdb to about 2020). For context, the study as a whole: A few men and a couple of women, aged 18 to 49 years, made up the cohort. Per donor, three plates each were used for CD4 naive and CD4 memory, two for CD8 naive, and one for CD8 memory. To estimate repertoire size and how much clonotypes are shared between individuals, the study performed deep sequencing of blood TCR repertoires from roughly five healthy adults. Libraries were prepared and TCR repertoires were sequenced by different laboratories using diverse techniques, in order to increase sequencing depth and limit assay-specific biases. Between about 0.85 and 8.9 billion PBMCs per donor were obtained by leukapheresis. Broader findings and caveats from the paper: Higher generation probabilities were observed for clonotypes shared by all four sorted-subset donors than for non-shared clonotypes. Around 5.4% of naive CD4, 3% to 3.5% of naive CD8, approximately 2.2% of memory CD4, and about 0.4% of memory CD8 clonotypes were shared across several donors. Even with the large sequencing depth, rarefaction of the sorted-subset datasets indicated that sequencing was incomplete. Because the study included only a small number of donors, the genetic and exposure-history diversity represented was limited. Pairwise subsampling indicated that sequencing depth was expected to affect the degree of clonotype sharing among donors. Sampling was limited to blood, and TCR repertoires in tissue likely differ from TCR repertoires in blood. Naive subsets generally had larger estimated clonotype richness than memory subsets did.

TCR CDR3 regions were amplified from genomic DNA by multiplex PCR using the deep immunoSEQ assay. For each cell subset, the extracted genomic DNA was distributed evenly across all wells of several immunoSEQ 96-well plates, and each plate served as one replicate. For sorted subsets, approximately 190 ng of genomic DNA, equivalent to roughly 33,000 T cell genomes, went into each replicate PCR. The purified libraries were quantified using a Qubit 3.0 fluorometer, sized with a Bioanalyzer 2100, and then quantified again using the KAPA Library Quantification kit. Every immunoSEQ 96-well plate was sequenced on a separate single-read 150-cycle Illumina NextSeq 550 flow cell. The source study handled its data this way. Because the immunoSEQ output held only junctional sequences and lacked quality scores, the filtering could not match the filtering applied to full-length reads. Sequences were annotated with PyIR, a Python wrapper for IgBLAST v1.9, and V/J genes and CDR3 were assigned using IMGT germline references. Reads were filtered out if the reads had weak V/J assignments (E-value above 1e-6), no CDR3, stop codons, out-of-frame junctions, or ambiguous translated residues. V3J clonotypes were defined as sequences sharing the same inferred V gene, J gene, and CDR3 amino acid sequence. Percentage overlap between repertoires was calculated by dividing the number of shared unique clonotypes by the size of the smaller repertoire. RTK rarefaction, the Chao1 estimator, and Recon v2.1 estimates of unobserved clonotypes were used to assess repertoire richness. Generation probabilities for all TCRbeta clonotypes obtained by the gDNA method from a few donors were computed using OLGA. In its TCRdb copy, this immuneACCESS table keeps in-frame sequences only and misses some clones. Where compared with another copy, unresolved V genes explain less than half of these, and the others have no known cause. V and J calls and clone size are those listed in that table; D and trimming were worked out from the DNA. A total of some 2 million clones appear in this sample, roughly 95% of them only once. The top ten hold roughly 1% of the sample.

For the CD8 naive samples, CD45RO-negative cells were positively selected for CCR7, yielding a CD45RA+CCR7+ population from which TemRA cells were excluded. The donors were healthy, HIV-negative adults with no recently reported acute infections or vaccinations. All donors were Caucasian adults living in Nashville, Tennessee, USA. Blood was obtained by leukapheresis, after which PBMCs were separated by Ficoll-Histopaque density gradient centrifugation and cryopreserved in liquid nitrogen vapor phase. Analytical flow cytometry was used to check the purity and quantity of every magnetically sorted T cell population. Each sorted fraction had its genomic DNA isolated and then quantified by UV absorbance on a Nanodrop 2000c. This clone was seen a single time. It has no known antigen specificity. No base-level quality is on record; no much larger clone is a single base apart. Counted from cysteine to phenylalanine, this CDR3 has 16 amino acids. The sequence is cut down to CDR3 DNA, 48 bases in frame from base 1. V and J are trimmed by 3 bases and 7 bases, and the gene matches miss 12 bases of the junction. Via the germline V gene (reference sequence), CDR1 is MNHEY and CDR2 SMNVEV.

This receptor was identified in a man aged 18 to 30 in good health. Sequencing was carried out using naive CD8+ T cells sorted from blood. This specimen's cell subset or site label, per the study, means: CD45RA+CCR7+. The V gene is TRBV27 and the J gene is TRBJ2-1, with 7 junctional bases fitting TRBD1. The CDR3 amino acid sequence is: CASSLSPGQPVNEQFF. Here is the DNA: TGTGCCAGCAGTTTGAGTCCGGGACAGCCAGTTAATGAGCAGTTCTTC.